The next 27 T cell receptor beta chains were all read from a single sample in a study of cytotoxic CD8 clonotypes in ibrutinib-treated CLL. Data came from immunoSEQ multiplex PCR; TCRdb stores just in-frame clones and leaves some out. Among roughly 170,000 clones listed, about 84% were seen once. The material sequenced was PBMCs, taken after 24 months of ibrutinib treatment. The receptor source for this set is a human donor with chronic lymphocytic leukemia.

This clone was seen just once. The V call is TRBV19, the J call TRBJ1-1; D not resolved. Trimming left V 5 bases short and J 4 bases short, with 17 bases between. The germline gives CDR1 LNHDA, CDR2 SQIVND (reference sequence). This CDR3 is built from 15 residues. CDR3 residues: CASSAYYPSGTEAFF. The CDR3 DNA reads as TGTGCCAGTAGTGCCTACTACCCCTCGGGCACTGAAGCTTTCTTT.

The rearrangement uses TRBV5-1 and TRBJ2-5; no firm D call. This CDR3 spans 12 amino acids. Germline CDR1 SGHRS, CDR2 YFSETQ. Trimming took off 4 bases at V and 4 bases at J, with 8 bases between the two ends. The CDR3 sequence is CASSLELETQYF. In DNA, the CDR3 is TGCGCCAGCAGCCTCGAGTTAGAGACCCAGTACTTC. Full variable domain (missing parts from reference TRBV5-1 and TRBJ2-5): KAGVTQTPRYLIKTRGQQVTLSCSPISGHRSVSWYQQTPGQGLQFLFEYFSETQRNKGNFPGRFSGRQFSNSRSEMNVSTLELGDSALYLCASSLELETQYFGPGTRLLVL.

The chain carries TRBV4-3 and TRBJ2-1; 14 bases fit TRBD2. This CDR3 is 17 amino acids long. Per germline, CDR1 LGHNA and CDR2 YSLEER. Trimming removed 3 bases from V and 7 bases from J; junction bases left unmatched: 8. The chain's CDR3 is CASSHGTSGSPLNEQFF. The CDR3 DNA is TGCGCCAGCAGCCACGGGACTAGCGGGAGTCCCCTGAATGAGCAGTTCTTC.

The genes are TRBV7-2 and TRBJ2-3, with 8 bases that match TRBD1. V was pared by 6 bases and J by 0 bases, with 5 bases of the junction left unmatched. The germline gives CDR1 SGHTA, CDR2 FQGNSA. The CDR3 loop spans 15 amino acids. The CDR3 DNA sequence: TGTGCCAGCAGTTATCGGACAGGGAGCACAGATACGCAGTATTTT. Translation gives CASSYRTGSTDTQYF.

The CDR3 region is CASSPGSRRGGLFF. CDR3 coding DNA: TGTGCCAGCTCACCTGGATCCCGACGAGGGGGACTGTTTTTT. The chain is built from TRBV18 and TRBJ1-4; D is perhaps TRBD1 (6 bases). The V and J ends lost 3 bases and 13 bases respectively, with 18 bases between them. Germline V CDR1 and CDR2: KGHSH, LQKENI. There are 14 residues in the CDR3.

This chain joins TRBV12-5 and TRBJ1-4; 7 nucleotides align to TRBD1. The germline gives CDR1 LGHNT, CDR2 FRNRAP. The CDR3 contains 16 residues. The ends lost 7 bases at V and 4 bases at J; junction bases unmatched: 12. The CDR3 bases are TGTGCTAGTGCCTCAATTACAGGGGTTGTTAATGAAAAACTGTTTTTT. The encoded protein is CASASITGVVNEKLFF. Combining the CDR3 with reference TRBV12-5 and TRBJ1-4 gives the whole variable domain DARVTQTPRHKVTEMGQEVTMRCQPILGHNTVFWYRQTMMQGLELLAYFRNRAPLDDSGMPKDRFSAEMPDATLATLKIQPSEPRDSAVYFCASASITGVVNEKLFFGSGTQLSVL.

This clone has more than one count but fewer than ten. The V gene is TRBV2, the J gene TRBJ1-2, with D possibly being TRBD1 (5 bases). Deletions cut 5 bases from V and 3 bases from J, with 13 bases between. Germline V gives CDR1 SNHLY, CDR2 FYNNEI. This CDR3 has 14 amino acids. In nucleotides, the CDR3 is TGTGCCAGCAGTCAGGGTCCCCCCCACTATGGCTACACCTTC. Translated, it gives CASSQGPPHYGYTF.

This clone was counted a single time. The J gene is TRBJ2-3, the V gene TRBV18, with D unclear. Deletions cut 2 bases from V and 0 bases from J, with 9 bases between. Germline V gene lookup returns CDR1 KGHSH and CDR2 LQKENI. This CDR3 has 15 residues. Here the CDR3 DNA reads TGTGCCAGCTCACCAAGGCTTGACAGCACAGATACGCAGTATTTT. Protein: CASSPRLDSTDTQYF.

The chain recombines TRBV5-5 with TRBJ1-1; D unclear. The V end was cut by 2 bases, the J end by 2 bases, with 10 bases between. The CDR3 sequence is 14 residues long. Germline V gives CDR1 SGHKS, CDR2 YYEKEE (reference sequence). The CDR3 protein is CASSFYIINTEAFF. CDR3 sequence (DNA): TGTGCCAGCAGCTTTTACATCATAAACACTGAAGCTTTCTTT. The variable domain in full, with the rest retrieved from reference TRBV5-5 and TRBJ1-1, is DAGVTQSPTHLIKTRGQQVTLRCSPISGHKSVSWYQQVLGQGPQFIFQYYEKEERGRGNFPDRFSARQFPNYSSELNVNALLLGDSALYLCASSFYIINTEAFFGQGTRLTVV.

The chain couples TRBV10-3 to TRBJ1-1, with TRBD1 as a possible D gene (5 bases). V was shortened by 2 bases and J by 7 bases, with 14 bases between the two germline ends. The CDR3 spans 14 residues. The germline gives CDR1 ENHRY, CDR2 SYGVKD. The CDR3 reads CAISEGGSVGEAFF. The CDR3 bases are TGTGCCATCAGTGAGGGGGGGTCAGTTGGTGAAGCTTTCTTT.

This clone was observed a few times. The chain couples TRBV18 to TRBJ2-1; D not certain. Germline CDR1 is KGHSH and CDR2 is LQKENI. This CDR3 contains 15 residues. V lost 1 base and J lost 0, with 7 bases in between. CDR3 in amino acids: CASSPQVSSYNEQFF. CDR3 DNA sequence: TGTGCCAGCTCACCACAAGTGAGCTCCTACAATGAGCAGTTCTTC.

The V call is TRBV28, the J call TRBJ2-2, with D unresolved. Deletions cut 6 bases from V and 1 base from J, with 9 bases between. Germline V gene data show CDR1 as MDHEN and CDR2 as SYDVKM. The CDR3 contains 14 residues. CDR3 bases: TGTGCCAGCAGCCCTCGACTGAACACCGGGGAGCTGTTTTTT. Protein: CASSPRLNTGELFF.

The table lists this clone with a count of one. V usage is TRBV30 and J usage is TRBJ2-4; D is perhaps TRBD1 or TRBD2 (5 bases each). The V end lost 0 bases, the J end lost 7 bases, and 13 bases lay between the germline ends. This CDR3 comprises 14 residues. CDR1 and CDR2 (germline): GTSNPN, SVGIG (reference sequence). The CDR3 sequence is CAWSVRGDGNIQYF. The DNA of the CDR3 is TGTGCCTGGAGTGTACGAGGGGACGGGAACATTCAGTACTTC. Combining the CDR3 with reference TRBV30 and TRBJ2-4 gives the whole variable domain SQTIHQWPATLVQPVGSPLSLECTVEGTSNPNLYWYRQAAGRGLQLLFYSVGIGQISSEVPQNLSASRPQDRQFILSSKKLLLSDSGFYLCAWSVRGDGNIQYFGAGTRLSVL.

The J gene is TRBJ2-7, the V gene TRBV6-6; TRBD2 might be the D (6 bases). Germline V CDR1 and CDR2: MNHNY, SVGAGI (reference sequence). V was clipped by 5 bases and J by 6 bases, with 8 bases between them. CDR3 length: 11 amino acids. The CDR3 DNA is TGTGCCAGCAGTGTGGGGGGCGAGCAGTACTTC. This encodes CASSVGGEQYF.

This clone was recorded a few times. The chain is built from TRBV11-2 and TRBJ1-2; D remains ambiguous. V lost 1 base, J lost 4 bases, and 13 bases lay in between. The CDR3 loop spans 15 amino acids. Germline CDR1 reads SGHAT; CDR2 reads FQNNGV. CDR3 coding DNA: TGTGCCAGCAGCTTAGTGGCAGAATGGGGCTATGGCTACACCTTC. Its translation: CASSLVAEWGYGYTF.

V gene TRBV30 combines with J gene TRBJ1-4; D ambiguous. This CDR3 comprises 14 residues. CDR1 and CDR2 from the germline V gene are GTSNPN and SVGIG (reference sequence). Trimming cost V 5 bases and J 0 bases, with 10 bases left between them. The CDR3 here is CAWDRQTTNEKLFF. The CDR3 DNA follows: TGTGCCTGGGACCGGCAAACAACTAATGAAAAACTGTTTTTT.

The count of this clone is one. This rearrangement joins TRBV27 to TRBJ1-5; D is perhaps TRBD1 (5 bases). The V end lost 5 bases, the J end lost 3 bases, and 11 bases lay between the germline ends. The CDR3 has 14 amino acids. Germline assignment: CDR1 MNHEY and CDR2 SMNVEV (reference sequence). The CDR3 reads CASSGRTTNQPQHF. In DNA form, the CDR3 reads TGTGCCAGCAGTGGACGGACAACCAATCAGCCCCAGCATTTT.

Written as DNA, the CDR3 is TGTGCCAGCAGTGACCCCACAGGGTCCCTCCACGAGCAGTACTTC. Its protein product is CASSDPTGSLHEQYF. This sequence joins TRBV25-1 and TRBJ2-7; possibly TRBD1 for D (6 bases). The germline gives CDR1 MGHDK, CDR2 SYGVNS. This CDR3 contains 15 residues. Trimming pared 3 bases from V and 5 bases from J, leaving 17 bases between.

This chain connects TRBV9 to TRBJ1-5; a possible D gene is TRBD1 (5 bases). Per germline, CDR1 SGDLS and CDR2 YYNGEE. V was trimmed by 4 bases and J by 1 base, leaving 12 bases between them. The length of the CDR3 is 15 residues. The CDR3 sequence is CASSTSTGSNQPQHF. The CDR3 coding sequence is TGTGCCAGCAGCACCTCCACAGGAAGCAATCAGCCCCAGCATTTT.

This chain joins TRBV30 and TRBJ1-4; 9 nucleotides line up with TRBD1. CDR3 length equals 15 residues. Germline trimming cut 4 bases from V and 8 bases from J; bases unmatched to any gene: 11. The germline CDR1 and CDR2 sequences are GTSNPN and SVGIG (reference sequence). The CDR3 reads CAWKGQGIIREKLFF. CDR3 DNA: TGTGCCTGGAAAGGACAGGGGATAATCAGAGAAAAACTGTTTTTT. The full variable domain, its missing parts supplied by reference TRBV30 and TRBJ1-4, is SQTIHQWPATLVQPVGSPLSLECTVEGTSNPNLYWYRQAAGRGLQLLFYSVGIGQISSEVPQNLSASRPQDRQFILSSKKLLLSDSGFYLCAWKGQGIIREKLFFGSGTQLSVL.

The chain carries TRBV6-5 and TRBJ1-1, with D possibly TRBD1 on 6 matching bases. Germline V gives CDR1 MNHEY, CDR2 SVGAGI. This CDR3 is built from 14 residues. The V end lost 3 bases, the J end lost 1 base, and 9 bases lay between the germline ends. DNA for the CDR3: TGTGCCAGCAGTTATCCAGGGGCGAACACTGAAGCTTTCTTT. It specifies CASSYPGANTEAFF.

The CDR3 region has the DNA TGTGCCAGTACGAGGGTCGGACAGGGTGAACAGCCCCAGCATTTT. This translates into CASTRVGQGEQPQHF. The chain is built from TRBV19 and TRBJ1-5; 8 bases match TRBD1. The CDR3 is made up of 15 amino acids. Germline trimming cut 7 bases from V and 7 bases from J; bases unmatched to any gene: 12. Germline V gives CDR1 LNHDA, CDR2 SQIVND (reference sequence).

A single count supports this clone. The rearrangement uses TRBV10-3 and TRBJ2-2; D unresolved. Germline V gene data show CDR1 as ENHRY and CDR2 as SYGVKD. There are 15 residues in the CDR3. V lost 0 bases and J lost 1, with 6 bases in between. As DNA, the CDR3 is TGTGCCATCAGTGAGTCATCCGGGAACACCGGGGAGCTGTTTTTT. Residues: CAISESSGNTGELFF.

The chain links TRBV5-1 to TRBJ2-1; 12 bases agree with TRBD2. This CDR3 is 15 amino acids long. Germline V gene sequence: CDR1 SGHRS, CDR2 YFSETQ. Germline trimming cut 4 bases from V and 8 bases from J; bases unmatched to any gene: 7. The CDR3: CASSRRLAGVDEQFF. CDR3 nucleotides: TGCGCCAGCAGCAGAAGACTAGCGGGAGTGGATGAGCAGTTCTTC.

Written as DNA, the CDR3 is TGTGCCAGTAGTATAGCGGGACTAGCGGGAGTCGAGCAGTACTTC. It translates to CASSIAGLAGVEQYF. This chain joins TRBV19 and TRBJ2-7, with 14 bases aligning to TRBD2. Losses at the gene ends were 1 base for V and 6 bases for J; bases not matched to a gene: 2. CDR1 is LNHDA, CDR2 SQIVND, per germline (reference sequence). This CDR3 has 15 residues.

Only one count was recorded for this clone. This CDR3 reads CASSSTTYSEQFF. DNA of the CDR3: TGTGCCAGTAGTAGCACTACCTACTCCGAGCAGTTCTTC. The chain combines TRBV19 with TRBJ2-1; D gene unclear. CDR1 and CDR2 from the germline V gene are LNHDA and SQIVND (reference sequence). CDR3 length: 13 residues. The V end was cut by 4 bases, the J end by 10 bases, with 14 bases between.

V and J are TRBV5-6 and TRBJ2-1; 9 nucleotides agree with TRBD2. V lost 0 bases and J lost 13; bases outside the gene matches: 5. Germline loops: CDR1 SGHDT, CDR2 YYEEEE. The CDR3 runs 13 residues. The CDR3 bases are TGTGCCAGCAGCTTGGTCGGCGGGAGGGCCCAGTTCTTC. It codes for CASSLVGGRAQFF.